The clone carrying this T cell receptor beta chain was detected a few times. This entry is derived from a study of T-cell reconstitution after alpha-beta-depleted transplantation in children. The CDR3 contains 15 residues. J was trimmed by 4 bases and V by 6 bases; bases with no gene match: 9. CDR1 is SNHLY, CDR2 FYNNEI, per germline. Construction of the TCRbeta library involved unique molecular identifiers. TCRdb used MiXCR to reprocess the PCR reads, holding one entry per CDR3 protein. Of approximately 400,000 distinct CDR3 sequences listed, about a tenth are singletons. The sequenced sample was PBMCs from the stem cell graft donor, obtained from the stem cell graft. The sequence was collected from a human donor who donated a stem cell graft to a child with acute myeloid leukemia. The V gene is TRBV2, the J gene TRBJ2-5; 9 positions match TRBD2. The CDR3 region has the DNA TGTGCCAGCAGAACGGGACTAGCCGCTCCAGAGACCCAGTACTTC. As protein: CASRTGLAAPETQYF.